A selection of T cell receptor beta chains follows, all from one sample in a study of cytomegalovirus exposure and HLA in healthy donors. The protocol was immunoSEQ multiplex PCR, while the TCRdb copy is restricted to in-frame clones and leaves out a portion. The sample shows more than 95,000 clones, 60% to 85% of them seen only once. Specimen: PBMCs. The receptors shown here come from a woman aged 18-30 years in good health and CMV-seropositive. The CDR3 runs from the conserved cysteine through the conserved F or W. D genes are given only for firm matches. Clone sizes are given selectively: once, few, many, or a class where the clone is expanded.

clone size,J gene,V gene,D gene,CDR3 DNA,CDR3 protein
-,TRBJ2-7,TRBV27,-,TGTGCCAGCAGTTTTAATCCGGGCTACGAGCAGTACTTC,CASSFNPGYEQYF
-,TRBJ2-3,TRBV2,-,TGTGCCAGCAGTGAAGAGGGGGAGGGAGGGCGAGATACGCAGTATTTT,CASSEEGEGGRDTQYF
-,TRBJ2-2,TRBV7-2,-,TGTGCCAGCAGCTTAGACCAGGGCTCCACCGGGGAGCTGTTTTTT,CASSLDQGSTGELFF
few,TRBJ2-1,TRBV10-3,-,TGTGCCATCAGTGATTCTGGGACAGAGCAGTTCTTC,CAISDSGTEQFF
-,TRBJ2-7,TRBV5-6,TRBD2,TGTGCCAGCAGCTACCCGGGACTAGGCTCCTACGAGCAGTACTTC,CASSYPGLGSYEQYF
-,TRBJ2-3,TRBV19,TRBD2,TGTGCCAGTACGGGGACTAGTCTTCCAGATACGCAGTATTTT,CASTGTSLPDTQYF
once,TRBJ2-1,TRBV6-5,TRBD2,TGTGCCAGCAGTTACGGGACTAGCGGGAGATACAATGAGCAGTTCTTC,CASSYGTSGRYNEQFF
-,TRBJ2-5,TRBV5-1,TRBD1,TGCGCCAGCAGCTTCATCCCGGGACAGGGTCAAGAGACCCAGTACTTC,CASSFIPGQGQETQYF
few,TRBJ2-1,TRBV5-6,-,TGTGCCAGCAGCTGGGCGAGCTCCTACAATGAGCAGTTCTTC,CASSWASSYNEQFF
-,TRBJ1-6,TRBV6-6,-,TGTGCCAGCAGTTACGGGGCAGGGTCGAACCTCCACTTT,CASSYGAGSNLHF
-,TRBJ2-3,TRBV28,-,TGTGCCAGCAGTTTAAGTACGCGCACGCAGTATTTT,CASSLSTRTQYF
-,TRBJ1-1,TRBV2,TRBD1,TGTGCCAGCAGTAGCGACAGGGGCACTGAAGCTTTCTTT,CASSSDRGTEAFF
-,TRBJ2-1,TRBV5-4,TRBD2,TGTGCCAGCAGCTCCCGGACTAGCGGAGGCAATGAGCAGTTCTTC,CASSSRTSGGNEQFF
-,TRBJ2-5,TRBV5-1,-,TGCGCCAGCAGCTTGGGTATAGGGAGCCAAGAGACCCAGTACTTC,CASSLGIGSQETQYF
-,TRBJ1-5,TRBV6-1,-,TGTGCCAGCACGCCCGACAGGAGCTATCAGCCCCAGCATTTT,CASTPDRSYQPQHF
-,TRBJ2-3,TRBV28,-,TGTGCCAGCAGTTTTCCGGCGGACATCACAGATACGCAGTATTTT,CASSFPADITDTQYF
-,TRBJ2-5,TRBV5-6,TRBD2,TGTGCCAGCGGCCGGCGGGGGGAGCGGGAGACCCAGTACTTC,CASGRRGERETQYF
-,TRBJ1-6,TRBV5-4,TRBD1,TGTGCCAGCAGACCGGACAGGGCGCATAATTCACCCCTCCACTTT,CASRPDRAHNSPLHF
-,TRBJ1-2,TRBV14,-,TGTGCCAGCAGCTGGGGCGGAGCCCAAATCTATGGCTACACCTTC,CASSWGGAQIYGYTF
-,TRBJ1-3,TRBV11-2,TRBD1,TGTGCCAGCAGCCCCGACAGGGTCTCTGGAAACACCATATATTTT,CASSPDRVSGNTIYF
-,TRBJ2-1,TRBV19,TRBD2,TGTGCCAGTAGGGGAGCGGGAGTTGGTGAGCAGTTCTTC,CASRGAGVGEQFF
-,TRBJ2-6,TRBV28,TRBD2,TGTGCCAGCAGACTAGCGGATACCTCTGGGGCCAACGTCCTGACTTTC,CASRLADTSGANVLTF
-,TRBJ2-7,TRBV7-8,-,TGTGCCAGCGGGCAGGATATATCCTACGAGCAGTACTTC,CASGQDISYEQYF
few,TRBJ1-2,TRBV28,-,TGTGCCAGCAGTTTGTCACTTTCTAACTATGGCTACACCTTC,CASSLSLSNYGYTF
-,TRBJ2-5,TRBV5-6,-,TGTGCCAGCAGCTTGAAGAGAACGGGCCAAGAGACCCAGTACTTC,CASSLKRTGQETQYF
-,TRBJ2-5,TRBV5-1,-,TGCGCCAGCAGACTACAGGCGGGACAAGAGACCCAGTACTTC,CASRLQAGQETQYF
-,TRBJ1-1,TRBV25-1,-,TGTGCCAGCAGTGAGAGGAACACTGAAGCTTTCTTT,CASSERNTEAFF
-,TRBJ2-3,TRBV4-2,-,TGTGCCAGCAGCCAAGTTGGCGGTTCTAGCACAGATACGCAGTATTTT,CASSQVGGSSTDTQYF
-,TRBJ1-5,TRBV28,TRBD1,TGTGCCAGCAGTGCGGGACAGTATAGCAATCAGCCCCAGCATTTT,CASSAGQYSNQPQHF
-,TRBJ1-1,TRBV19,-,TGTGCCAGTAACGACAGGAACACTGAAGCTTTCTTT,CASNDRNTEAFF
-,TRBJ1-2,TRBV6-5,-,TGTGCCAGCAGTTACTCGGCAGTCCCTAACTATGGCTACACCTTC,CASSYSAVPNYGYTF
-,TRBJ2-1,TRBV4-1,-,TGCGCCAGCAGCCTATTGGACTTAAGCTCCTACAATGAGCAGTTCTTC,CASSLLDLSSYNEQFF
-,TRBJ1-2,TRBV28,TRBD1,TGTGCCAGCAGTTTTAGGGACAGGGAGACTTTGCATGGCTACACCTTC,CASSFRDRETLHGYTF
-,TRBJ2-2,TRBV2,-,TGTGCCAGCAGTCAGGGTCCGCCCGGGGAGCTGTTTTTT,CASSQGPPGELFF
medium-sized,TRBJ2-7,TRBV13,-,TGTGCCAGCAGCACCCCAGGTGGGTACGAGCAGTACTTC,CASSTPGGYEQYF
once,TRBJ2-3,TRBV5-1,-,TGCGCCAGCAGCTTGGCCACGACGGAGGATACGCAGTATTTT,CASSLATTEDTQYF
-,TRBJ1-1,TRBV10-3,TRBD1,TGTGCCATCAGGACAGGGTTGAACACTGAAGCTTTCTTT,CAIRTGLNTEAFF
-,TRBJ2-1,TRBV15,-,TGTGCCACCAGCAGTATAGCGGAGAGCTCCTACAATGAGCAGTTCTTC,CATSSIAESSYNEQFF
-,TRBJ2-7,TRBV6-5,-,TGTGCCAGCAGTTACCAGCGCGCCTACGAGCAGTACTTC,CASSYQRAYEQYF
-,TRBJ1-5,TRBV9,-,TGTGCCAGCAGCGTAGGGAGTCAAAGCAATCAGCCCCAGCATTTT,CASSVGSQSNQPQHF
-,TRBJ1-2,TRBV19,-,TGTGCCAGTAGTATAGATGGGGGCCCCGGCTATGGCTACACCTTC,CASSIDGGPGYGYTF
-,TRBJ2-1,TRBV28,TRBD2,TGTGCCAGCAGCACGACTAGCGGGAGGCTCCTCAATGAGCAGTTCTTC,CASSTTSGRLLNEQFF
-,TRBJ2-1,TRBV25-1,-,TGTGCCAGCAGTGAATCAAGGGGTACGAGCTCCTACAATGAGCAGTTCTTC,CASSESRGTSSYNEQFF
-,TRBJ1-6,TRBV28,TRBD1,TGTGCCAGCAGTTTGGGGGACAGGGGTAATTCACCCCTCCACTTT,CASSLGDRGNSPLHF
-,TRBJ1-5,TRBV6-5,-,TGTGCCAGCAGTGGATGGGGGGGATTTCAGCCCCAGCATTTT,CASSGWGGFQPQHF
-,TRBJ2-1,TRBV30,-,TGTGCCTGGAGTCCAAACCAGTCCCGGAGCGGTGAGCAGTTCTTC,CAWSPNQSRSGEQFF
-,TRBJ1-2,TRBV10-3,TRBD1,TGTGCCATCAGTGACCGCCGACAGGGGACGTATGGCTACACCTTC,CAISDRRQGTYGYTF
few,TRBJ2-3,TRBV7-9,-,TGTGCCAGCAGCTTCGGTCAGGGATCAGATACGCAGTATTTT,CASSFGQGSDTQYF
-,TRBJ1-4,TRBV27,-,TGTGCCAGCAGCTGGCGGGGCGCAACTAATGAAAAACTGTTTTTT,CASSWRGATNEKLFF
-,TRBJ2-5,TRBV10-3,-,TGTGCCATCAGCCGGACTATAGGAGTAGAGACCCAGTACTTC,CAISRTIGVETQYF